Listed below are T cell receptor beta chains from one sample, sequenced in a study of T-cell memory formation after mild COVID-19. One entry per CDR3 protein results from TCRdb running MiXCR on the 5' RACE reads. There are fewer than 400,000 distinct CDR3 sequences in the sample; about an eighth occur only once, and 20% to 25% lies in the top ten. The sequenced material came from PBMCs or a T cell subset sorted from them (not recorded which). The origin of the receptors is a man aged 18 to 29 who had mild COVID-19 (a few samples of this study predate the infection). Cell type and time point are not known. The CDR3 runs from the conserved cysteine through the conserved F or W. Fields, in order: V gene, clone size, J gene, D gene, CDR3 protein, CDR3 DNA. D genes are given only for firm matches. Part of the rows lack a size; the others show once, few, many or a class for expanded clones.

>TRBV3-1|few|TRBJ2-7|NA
CASSLSWGEQYF
TGTGCCAGCAGCCTCAGTTGGGGCGAGCAGTACTTC
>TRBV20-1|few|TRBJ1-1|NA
CSGKPRGENTEAFF
TGCAGTGGCAAGCCCAGGGGAGAGAACACTGAAGCTTTCTTT
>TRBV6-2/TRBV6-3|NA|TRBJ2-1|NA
CASSYSAGNEQFF
TGTGCCAGCAGTTACTCCGCGGGCAATGAGCAGTTCTTC
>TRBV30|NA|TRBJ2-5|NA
CAWSTGLKETQYF
TGTGCCTGGAGTACGGGCCTCAAAGAGACCCAGTACTTC
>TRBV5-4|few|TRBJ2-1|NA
CASSLGGTGGGEQFF
TGTGCCAGCAGCTTGGGAGGGACGGGTGGGGGTGAGCAGTTCTTC
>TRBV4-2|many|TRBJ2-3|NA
CASSQDDTDTQYF
TGTGCCAGCAGCCAAGACGACACAGATACGCAGTATTTT
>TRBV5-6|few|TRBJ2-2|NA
CASSFRQYGELFF
TGTGCCAGCAGCTTCCGACAGTACGGGGAGCTGTTTTTT
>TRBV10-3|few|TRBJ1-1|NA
CAGSGDRTEAFF
TGTGCCGGGTCCGGAGACCGCACTGAAGCTTTCTTT
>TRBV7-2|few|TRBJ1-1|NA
CASSRGGSEAFF
TGTGCCAGCAGTAGGGGGGGTTCTGAAGCTTTCTTT
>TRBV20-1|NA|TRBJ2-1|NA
CSAWQADYNEQFF
TGCAGTGCATGGCAAGCGGACTACAATGAGCAGTTCTTC
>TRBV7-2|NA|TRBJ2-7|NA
CASSTDPRGNEQYF
TGTGCCAGCAGCACAGACCCCCGAGGCAACGAGCAGTACTTC
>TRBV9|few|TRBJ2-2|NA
CASSTRAPPGELFF
TGTGCCAGCAGCACGCGGGCCCCCCCCGGGGAGCTGTTTTTT
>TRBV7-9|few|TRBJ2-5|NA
CASSLIRGLQETQYF
TGTGCCAGCAGCTTAATTCGGGGGCTCCAAGAGACCCAGTACTTC
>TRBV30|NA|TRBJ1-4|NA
CAWMEGEKLFF
TGTGCCTGGATGGAGGGAGAAAAACTGTTTTTT
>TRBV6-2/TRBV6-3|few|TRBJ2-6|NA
CASSPIANVLTF
TGTGCCAGCAGCCCCATCGCCAACGTCCTGACTTTC
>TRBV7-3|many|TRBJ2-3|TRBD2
CASSLREADTQYF
TGTGCCAGCAGCTTACGGGAGGCAGATACGCAGTATTTT
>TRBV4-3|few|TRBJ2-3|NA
CASSQYSTRQGLTDTQYF
TGCGCCAGCAGCCAATACTCCACCAGACAGGGACTCACAGATACGCAGTATTTT
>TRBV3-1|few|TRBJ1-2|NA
CASSQDNGSGYTF
TGTGCCAGCAGCCAAGATAATGGAAGTGGCTACACCTTC
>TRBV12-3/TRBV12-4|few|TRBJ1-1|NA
CASSLIANTEAFF
TGTGCCAGCAGTTTAATAGCGAACACTGAAGCTTTCTTT
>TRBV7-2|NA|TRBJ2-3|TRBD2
CASSAYYESSGKDTQYF
TGTGCCAGCAGCGCATACTACGAGTCTAGCGGGAAAGATACGCAGTATTTT
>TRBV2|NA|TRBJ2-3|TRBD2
CASSPSGTGTDTQYF
TGTGCCAGCAGTCCTAGCGGGACCGGCACAGATACGCAGTATTTT
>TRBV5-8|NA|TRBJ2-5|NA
CASSSGALYQETQYF
TGTGCCAGCAGCTCGGGGGCCCTCTACCAAGAGACCCAGTACTTC
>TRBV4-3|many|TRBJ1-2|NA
CASSQDLGLRLGFSHGYTF
TGCGCCAGCAGCCAAGATCTCGGCTTAAGGTTGGGATTCAGTCATGGCTACACCTTC
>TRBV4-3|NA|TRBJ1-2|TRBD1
CASSQEIQGGSDGYTF
TGCGCCAGCAGCCAAGAAATACAGGGGGGATCGGATGGCTACACCTTC
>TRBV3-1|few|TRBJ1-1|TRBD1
CASSQDWTGGSDTEAFF
TGTGCCAGCAGCCAAGATTGGACAGGGGGGTCGGACACTGAAGCTTTCTTT
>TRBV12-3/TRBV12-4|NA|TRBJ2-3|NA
CASPSSPGNTQYF
TGTGCCAGCCCGTCCTCGCCCGGGAATACGCAGTATTTT
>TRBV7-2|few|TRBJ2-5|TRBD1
CASSPDRTGETQYF
TGTGCCAGCAGCCCGGACAGGACGGGGGAGACCCAGTACTTC
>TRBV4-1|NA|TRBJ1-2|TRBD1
CASQDSTGFVYGYTF
TGCGCCAGCCAGGACTCGACAGGGTTCGTCTATGGCTACACCTTC
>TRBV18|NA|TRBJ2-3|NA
CASSVSAQGTDTQYF
TGTGCCAGCTCTGTCAGCGCCCAGGGCACAGATACGCAGTATTTT
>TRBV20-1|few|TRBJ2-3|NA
CSARITTASPDTQYF
TGCAGTGCTAGAATAACGACAGCTAGCCCAGATACGCAGTATTTT
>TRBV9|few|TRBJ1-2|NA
CASSVAAGRNGYTF
TGTGCCAGCAGCGTAGCGGCAGGGAGAAATGGCTACACCTTC
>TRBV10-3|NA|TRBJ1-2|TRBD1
CAIKPGQGTRGYTF
TGTGCCATCAAACCGGGACAGGGCACACGGGGCTACACCTTC
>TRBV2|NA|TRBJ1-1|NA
CASSEGGRPNTEAFF
TGTGCCAGCAGTGAAGGCGGACGGCCGAACACTGAAGCTTTCTTT
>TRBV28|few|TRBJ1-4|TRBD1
CASSLAGTGGLGNEKLFF
TGTGCCAGCAGTTTGGCGGGGACAGGGGGTCTCGGAAATGAAAAACTGTTTTTT